One T cell receptor beta chain is described in this entry. These data are taken from a study of CD8+ T cells in alopecia areata. RNA was extracted and reverse transcribed into cDNA as the sequencing template. Method: immunoSEQ multiplex PCR; TCRdb's copy keeps in-frame clones and lacks some. The data show 200,000 to 250,000 clones, under 75% seen once. As for treatment: oral pan-JAK inhibitor, 5-10 mg twice daily. The receptor comes from a human donor with alopecia areata. Sequences were derived from CD4+ T cells sorted from blood, sampled at week 4, from a patient treated with tofacitinib.

CDR3 sequence reads: CSANKRDEQFF. The CDR3 DNA sequence: TGCAGTGCTAATAAGCGGGATGAGCAGTTCTTC. This chain uses TRBV20-1 with TRBJ2-1; D possibly corresponds to TRBD2 (6 bases). This CDR3 region has 11 residues. V was trimmed by 4 bases and J by 8 bases, leaving 9 bases between them. Germline assignment: CDR1 DFQATT and CDR2 SNEGSKA (reference sequence).